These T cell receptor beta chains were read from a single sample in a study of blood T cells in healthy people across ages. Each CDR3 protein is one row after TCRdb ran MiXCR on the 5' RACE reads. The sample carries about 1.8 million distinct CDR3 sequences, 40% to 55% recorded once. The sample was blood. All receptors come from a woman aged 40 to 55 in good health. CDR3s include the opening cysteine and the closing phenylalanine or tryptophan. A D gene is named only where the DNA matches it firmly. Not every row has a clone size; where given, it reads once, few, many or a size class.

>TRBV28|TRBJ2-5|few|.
CASSSPTGSGETQYF
TGTGCCAGCAGTTCACCCACAGGGTCGGGAGAGACCCAGTACTTC
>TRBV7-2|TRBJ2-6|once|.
CASTFNPNVGANVLTF
TGTGCCAGCACCTTTAACCCGAACGTGGGGGCCAACGTCCTGACTTTC
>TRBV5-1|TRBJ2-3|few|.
CASSRDGLYTDTQYF
TGCGCCAGCAGTCGTGATGGGCTTTACACAGATACGCAGTATTTT
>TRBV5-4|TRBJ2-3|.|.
CASSLVQQSSTDTQYF
TGTGCCAGCAGCTTGGTGCAGCAAAGTTCCACAGATACGCAGTATTTT
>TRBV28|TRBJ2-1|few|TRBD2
CASSPQRGGLLNEQFF
TGTGCCAGCAGTCCCCAGCGGGGGGGCTTATTAAATGAGCAGTTCTTC
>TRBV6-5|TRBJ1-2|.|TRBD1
CASMGDSYGYTF
TGTGCCAGCATGGGGGACAGCTATGGCTACACCTTC
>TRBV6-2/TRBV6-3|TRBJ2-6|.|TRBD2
CASSSGLAGGPTSGANVLTF
TGTGCCAGCAGTTCGGGACTAGCGGGGGGACCTACATCTGGGGCCAACGTCCTGACTTTC
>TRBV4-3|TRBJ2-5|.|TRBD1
CASSQGQGANNEQYF
TGCGCCAGCAGCCAAGGGCAGGGGGCGAACAATGAGCAGTACTTC
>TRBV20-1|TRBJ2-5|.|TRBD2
CSATQALAGDQETQYF
TGCAGTGCTACTCAGGCACTAGCGGGGGACCAAGAGACCCAGTACTTC
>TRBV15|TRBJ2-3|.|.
CATSINRASTDTQYF
TGTGCCACCAGCATCAACCGGGCCTCCACAGATACGCAGTATTTT
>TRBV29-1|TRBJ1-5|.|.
CSVLKGDSNQPQHF
TGCAGCGTTTTAAAAGGGGATAGCAATCAGCCCCAGCATTTT
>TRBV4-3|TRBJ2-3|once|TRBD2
CASSQEPPSGGVTDTQYF
TGCGCCAGCAGCCAAGAACCCCCTAGCGGGGGGGTCACAGATACGCAGTATTTT
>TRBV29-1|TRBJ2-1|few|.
CSVGETYNEQFF
TGCAGCGTTGGCGAAACCTACAATGAGCAGTTCTTC
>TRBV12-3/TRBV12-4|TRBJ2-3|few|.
CASSRDLGADTQYF
TGTGCCAGTTCCCGGGACCTCGGCGCAGATACGCAGTATTTT
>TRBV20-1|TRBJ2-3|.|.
CSASPPLADTQYF
TGCAGTGCTAGCCCGCCTTTAGCAGATACGCAGTATTTT
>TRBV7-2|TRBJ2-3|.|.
CASSFPKGLTDTQYF
TGTGCCAGCAGCTTTCCGAAAGGGCTCACAGATACGCAGTATTTT
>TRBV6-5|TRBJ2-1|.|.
CASTSTRGSSYNEQFF
TGTGCCAGCACTAGTACCAGGGGCAGCTCCTACAATGAGCAGTTCTTC
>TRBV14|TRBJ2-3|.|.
CASSQDNGATSTDTQYF
TGTGCCAGCAGCCAAGATAACGGAGCGACTAGCACAGATACGCAGTATTTT
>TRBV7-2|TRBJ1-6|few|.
CASSLGTRSYNSPLHF
TGTGCCAGCAGCTTAGGGACAAGATCCTATAATTCACCCCTCCACTTT
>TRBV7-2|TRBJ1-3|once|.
CASSFGAATGNTIYF
TGTGCCAGCAGCTTCGGGGCAGCTACTGGAAACACCATATATTTT
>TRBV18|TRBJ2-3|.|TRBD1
CASSPLETGEPSLGTQYF
TGTGCCAGCTCACCACTGGAAACAGGGGAACCTTCGCTGGGTACGCAGTATTTT
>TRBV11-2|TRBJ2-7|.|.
CASSLDYRGRTYEQYF
TGTGCCAGCAGCTTAGATTACCGGGGCAGGACCTACGAGCAGTACTTC
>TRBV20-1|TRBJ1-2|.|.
CSADVEGYTF
TGCAGTGCCGATGTTGAGGGCTACACCTTC
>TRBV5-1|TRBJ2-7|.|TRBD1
CASRKGGSYNEQYF
TGCGCCAGCAGAAAAGGGGGCTCCTACAATGAGCAGTACTTC
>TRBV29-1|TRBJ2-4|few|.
CSAKRPGENIQYF
TGCAGCGCGAAAAGACCAGGAGAAAACATTCAGTACTTC
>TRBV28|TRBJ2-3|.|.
CASIGFVGGTDTQYF
TGTGCCAGCATTGGATTCGTTGGGGGCACAGATACGCAGTATTTT
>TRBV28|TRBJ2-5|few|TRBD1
CASSSSDRAETQYF
TGTGCCAGCAGTTCATCGGACAGGGCTGAGACCCAGTACTTC
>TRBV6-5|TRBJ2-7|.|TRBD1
CASSYEGTALREQYF
TGTGCCAGCAGTTACGAGGGGACAGCCCTACGGGAGCAGTACTTC
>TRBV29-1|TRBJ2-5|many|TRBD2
CSVASGGTQYF
TGCAGCGTGGCGTCGGGAGGGACCCAGTACTTC
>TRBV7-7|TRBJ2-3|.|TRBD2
CASSPGLAGFGTDTQYF
TGTGCTAGCAGCCCCGGACTAGCGGGGTTCGGCACAGATACGCAGTATTTT
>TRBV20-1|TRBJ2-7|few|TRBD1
CSAFGQGTYEQYF
TGCAGTGCCTTCGGACAGGGTACCTACGAGCAGTACTTC
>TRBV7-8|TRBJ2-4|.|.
CASSGRLGPQGPQAKNIQYF
TGTGCCAGCAGCGGGCGATTGGGACCGCAGGGGCCGCAAGCCAAAAACATTCAGTACTTC
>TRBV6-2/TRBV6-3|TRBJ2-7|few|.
CASSRIGYEQYF
TGTGCCAGCAGTCGCATAGGCTACGAGCAGTACTTC
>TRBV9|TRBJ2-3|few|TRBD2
CASSVGVERGGFADTQYF
TGTGCCAGCAGCGTAGGCGTGGAGCGGGGGGGTTTCGCAGATACGCAGTATTTT
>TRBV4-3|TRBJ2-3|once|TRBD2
CASSQGPSSGGSFTDTQYF
TGCGCCAGCAGCCAAGGTCCCTCCAGCGGGGGGTCTTTCACAGATACGCAGTATTTT
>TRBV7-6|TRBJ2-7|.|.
CASSLGDPATQYF
TGTGCCAGCAGCTTAGGGGACCCGGCCACCCAGTACTTC
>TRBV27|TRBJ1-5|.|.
CASSLRGYSNQPQHF
TGTGCCAGCAGTCTCAGGGGTTATAGCAATCAGCCCCAGCATTTT
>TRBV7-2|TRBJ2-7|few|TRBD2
CASSLFLAGLGGGSGEQYF
TGTGCCAGCAGCTTATTTTTGGCGGGACTAGGAGGGGGAAGTGGAGAGCAGTACTTC
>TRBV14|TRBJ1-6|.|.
CASSQARGGPAPLHF
TGTGCCAGCAGCCAAGCTCGGGGGGGTCCGGCACCCCTCCACTTT
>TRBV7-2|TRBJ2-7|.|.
CASSLPERLSYEQYF
TGTGCCAGCAGTCTGCCGGAAAGACTGTCCTACGAGCAGTACTTC
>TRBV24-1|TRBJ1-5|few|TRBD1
CATSPGQGAYPRNQPQHF
TGTGCCACCAGTCCTGGACAGGGGGCTTACCCCCGGAATCAGCCCCAGCATTTT
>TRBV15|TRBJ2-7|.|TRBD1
CATSRGTGTGGFEQYF
TGTGCCACCAGCAGAGGAACCGGGACAGGGGGCTTCGAGCAGTACTTC
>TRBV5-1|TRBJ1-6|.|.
CASSSRGDSPLHF
TGCGCCAGCAGCTCACGAGGGGATTCACCCCTCCACTTT
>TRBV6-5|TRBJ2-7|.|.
CASSAGTANYNEQYF
TGTGCCAGCAGCGCCGGGACTGCAAATTACAATGAGCAGTACTTC
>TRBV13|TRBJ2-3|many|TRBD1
CASSLGTGVFTDTQYF
TGTGCCAGCAGCTTGGGGACAGGGGTTTTCACAGATACGCAGTATTTT
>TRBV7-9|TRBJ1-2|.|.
CASSLYTSNYGYTF
TGTGCCAGCAGCTTATATACGTCTAACTATGGCTACACCTTC
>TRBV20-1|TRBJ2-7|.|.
CSARTGRTVLYEQYF
TGCAGTGCTAGAACGGGCCGAACTGTTCTCTACGAGCAGTACTTC
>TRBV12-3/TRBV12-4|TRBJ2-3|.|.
CASSPPSTRENTDTQYF
TGTGCCAGCAGCCCCCCAAGCACGAGAGAAAACACAGATACGCAGTATTTT
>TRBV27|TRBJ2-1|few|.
CASSFFGTPTDEQFF
TGTGCCAGCAGTTTTTTCGGGACTCCTACGGATGAGCAGTTCTTC
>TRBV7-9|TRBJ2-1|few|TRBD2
CASSLVGGGFNEQFF
TGTGCCAGCAGCTTAGTCGGCGGGGGGTTCAATGAGCAGTTCTTC
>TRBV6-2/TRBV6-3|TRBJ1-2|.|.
CASSLNGRPGPNYGYTF
TGTGCCAGCAGCCTTAATGGTAGACCGGGACCAAACTATGGCTACACCTTC
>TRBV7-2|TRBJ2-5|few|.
CASSLMTAERETQYF
TGTGCCAGCAGCTTAATGACAGCCGAACGAGAGACCCAGTACTTC
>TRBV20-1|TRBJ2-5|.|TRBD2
CSARAAGPGGGQETQYF
TGCAGTGCTAGAGCCGCCGGCCCCGGGGGGGGCCAAGAGACCCAGTACTTC
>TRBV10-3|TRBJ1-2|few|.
CAISADSYGYTF
TGTGCCATCAGTGCCGACAGCTATGGCTACACCTTC
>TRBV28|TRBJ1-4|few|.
CASSTLTGPATNEKLFF
TGTGCCAGCAGTACTCTCACAGGGCCCGCAACTAATGAAAAACTGTTTTTT
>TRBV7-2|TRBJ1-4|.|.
CASRQNGEKLFF
TGTGCCAGCAGACAAAACGGAGAAAAACTGTTTTTT
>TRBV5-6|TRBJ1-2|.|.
CASSFVSSSNYGYTF
TGTGCCAGCAGCTTCGTCAGCAGTTCTAACTATGGCTACACCTTC